The 14 T cell receptor beta chains given below trace back to one sample, sequenced in a study of shared clonotypes between healthy human individuals (dated by TCRdb to 2019 to 2021). For the CD8 naive samples, CD45RO-negative cells were positively selected for CCR7, yielding a CD45RA+CCR7+ population from which TemRA cells were excluded. The receptor library was made with the immunoSEQ multiplex PCR assay. TCRdb limited this immuneACCESS table to in-frame rearrangements with V and J called. A share of clones is missing; checked studies link under half to unresolved V genes, and the rest is unexplained. The sample yields about 2 million clones; about 95% were counted once. The top ten clonotypes cover about 1.1% of the sample. The sequenced sample consisted of naive CD8+ T cells sorted from blood. Interpreted using the paper, the cell subset or site label stands for: CD45RA+CCR7+. The receptors were gathered from a man aged 18 to 35 in good health.

To note about this clone: In the same sample, other DNA sequences code for this CDR3. The chain combines TRBV5-1 with TRBJ2-7; no firm D call. V gave up 0 bases and J gave up 0 bases, with 10 bases separating them. The germline CDR1 and CDR2 sequences are SGHRS and YFSETQ. The CDR3 runs to 15 residues. The CDR3 sequence is CASSLGQASSYEQYF. The DNA for the CDR3 is TGCGCCAGCAGCTTGGGTCAGGCTAGCTCCTACGAGCAGTACTTC. Supplemented by reference TRBV5-1 and TRBJ2-7, the full variable domain reads KAGVTQTPRYLIKTRGQQVTLSCSPISGHRSVSWYQQTPGQGLQFLFEYFSETQRNKGNFPGRFSGRQFSNSRSEMNVSTLELGDSALYLCASSLGQASSYEQYFGPGTRLTVT.

The chain carries TRBV7-9 and TRBJ1-2; the D is unclear. This CDR3 comprises 15 residues. V lost 1 base, J lost 6 bases, and 15 bases lay in between. Germline V lookup: CDR1 SEHNR, CDR2 FQNEAQ (reference sequence). CDR3 region: CASSLVSNGQDGYTF. The CDR3 DNA reads as TGTGCCAGCAGCTTAGTTTCCAACGGGCAGGATGGCTACACCTTC.

This clone was recorded only once. This sample includes further DNA sequences coding for the same CDR3. The V and J genes are TRBV6-6 and TRBJ2-5; 8 nucleotides align to TRBD1. V lost 6 bases, J lost 0 bases, and 6 bases stayed unmatched. In germline, CDR1 is MNHNY, CDR2 SVGAGI (reference sequence). This CDR3 comprises 15 residues. The DNA for the CDR3 is TGTGCCAGCAGCCCGGGACAGGCGTACCAAGAGACCCAGTACTTC. Amino acids: CASSPGQAYQETQYF.

The chain employs TRBV5-6 and TRBJ2-7; D remains unclear. Germline V CDR1 and CDR2: SGHDT, YYEEEE. The germline V and J ends were trimmed by 0 bases and 6 bases, with 13 bases remaining between them. The CDR3 has 14 amino acids. The CDR3 nucleotides are TGTGCCAGCAGCTTGGGTTTATATTGGGTCGAGCAGTACTTC. Amino acid sequence: CASSLGLYWVEQYF.

J is TRBJ1-5 and V is TRBV6-1, with no clear D. CDR3 length equals 13 residues. Germline V gene data show CDR1 as MNHNS and CDR2 as SASEGT. The V and J ends lost 0 bases and 5 bases respectively, with 5 bases between them. CDR3 region: CASSEALDQPQHF. CDR3 nucleotides: TGTGCCAGCAGTGAAGCGCTAGATCAGCCCCAGCATTTT.

This chain uses TRBV9 with TRBJ1-1; the match to TRBD1 covers 7 bases. The CDR3 covers 15 residues. The V gene's germline CDR1 is SGDLS and CDR2 YYNGEE. V trimming: 4 bases; J trimming: 1 base; junction bases outside the gene matches: 7. The CDR3 here is CASSPWTGRNTEAFF. For the CDR3, the DNA is TGTGCCAGCAGCCCATGGACAGGCAGGAACACTGAAGCTTTCTTT.

The chain joins TRBV28 to TRBJ2-7, with 7 bases identical to TRBD1. The J segment lost 0 bases and the V segment lost 5 bases, leaving 13 bases of the junction unmatched. The CDR3 length is 17 residues. CDR1 MDHEN and CDR2 SYDVKM come from the germline V gene. CDR3 in amino acids: CASSEALWDSASYEQYF. CDR3 coding DNA: TGTGCCAGCAGTGAAGCTTTGTGGGACAGTGCCTCCTACGAGCAGTACTTC.

Here the CDR3 reads CASSPGTGWSEAFF. CDR3 nucleotide sequence: TGTGCCAGCAGCCCAGGAACAGGGTGGTCTGAAGCTTTCTTT. J is TRBJ1-1 and V is TRBV5-6; D may be TRBD1 (6 bases). V was cut by 4 bases and J by 6 bases, with 16 bases left in between. Germline loops: CDR1 SGHDT, CDR2 YYEEEE. CDR3 length: 14 amino acids.

A single count supports this clone. This sequence joins TRBV2 and TRBJ2-5, with a tentative D call TRBD1 (6 bases). V lost 5 bases and J 2 bases, leaving 27 bases between the germline ends. The CDR3 runs to 19 residues. CDR1 is SNHLY and CDR2 is FYNNEI in the germline V gene. In DNA form, the CDR3 reads TGTGCCAGCAGTCCGATGGACAGCACCGTCCTAGGCAATCAAGAGACCCAGTACTTC. This encodes CASSPMDSTVLGNQETQYF.

The sample holds one count of this clone. The chain joins TRBV2 to TRBJ2-7, with D hard to call. Germline V gives CDR1 SNHLY, CDR2 FYNNEI. This CDR3 comprises 14 residues. The V end lost 4 bases, the J end lost 2 bases, and 12 bases lay between the germline ends. The CDR3 sequence: CASSGPPTTYEQYF. In DNA form, the CDR3 reads TGTGCCAGCAGTGGCCCTCCAACCACCTACGAGCAGTACTTC.

V gene TRBV4-1 combines with J gene TRBJ2-7; TRBD1 matches 12 bases. With V trimmed by 0 bases and J by 7 bases, 10 bases remained unmatched. Germline values: CDR1 MGHRA, CDR2 YSYEKL. The CDR3 is 17 residues long. CDR3 residues: CASSQEERGQGAREQYF. Written as DNA, the CDR3 is TGCGCCAGCAGCCAAGAGGAAAGGGGACAGGGGGCGAGAGAGCAGTACTTC.

This chain links TRBV7-9 with TRBJ2-2; tentatively, D is TRBD1 (6 bases). Per the germline V gene, CDR1 is SEHNR and CDR2 is FQNEAQ (reference sequence). Trimming removed 3 bases at V and 4 bases at J, with 12 bases between. The CDR3 consists of 15 residues. The CDR3 region is CASSLDSYRTGELFF. CDR3 sequence (DNA): TGTGCCAGCAGCTTGGACAGCTATCGCACCGGGGAGCTGTTTTTT.

The chain recombines TRBV5-4 with TRBJ2-7, with TRBD1 matching 9 bases. The CDR3 consists of 16 residues. Trimming at V came to 4 bases and at J to 3 bases, leaving 11 bases not matched to a gene. Per germline, CDR1 SGHNT and CDR2 YYREEE (reference sequence). The CDR3 DNA follows: TGTGCCAGCAGCCCGAGCCCGGGACAGGGAATCTACGAGCAGTACTTC. It encodes CASSPSPGQGIYEQYF.

V is TRBV11-2 and J is TRBJ2-1, with a weak D call TRBD2 (7 bases). Germline-derived CDR1 and CDR2 are SGHAT and FQNNGV. The CDR3 is 14 residues long. V dropped 5 bases and J dropped 9 bases, with 17 bases sitting between them. The CDR3 region has the DNA TGTGCCAGCAGCCGAGGGGCAGGGGAGGGTGAGCAGTTCTTC. Translating it yields CASSRGAGEGEQFF.